What follows is one TCR beta chain and its context. The antigen this receptor binds is unknown. No base quality values were provided; no much bigger clone lies one nucleotide off. TCRbeta CDR3 regions were amplified from genomic DNA by means of the immunoSEQ Assay, a bias-controlled multiplex PCR. In the original analysis: The number of nucleated cells in each sample was estimated by amplification of reference gene primers within the assay. Sequence reads were collapsed and filtered to measure the absolute abundance of every unique TCRbeta CDR3 rearrangement. For each sample, productive Simpson clonality was calculated as the square root of Simpson's diversity index across productive rearrangements. TCRdb took this table from immuneACCESS and kept in-frame rearrangements with V and J called. Such tables lack part of the clones; where checked against another copy, unresolved V genes explain under half of the gap, and the rest is unexplained. V and J calls and clone size come straight from that table; D and trimming were deduced from the DNA. Here the sample has about 180,000 clones; about 87% occur a single time. The ten largest clones represent roughly 1.4% of the sample.

CDR1 is given as LNHDA and CDR2 as SQIVND, both from the germline V gene (reference sequence). Taken from cysteine to phenylalanine, the CDR3 has 15 residues. The CDR3 DNA has 45 bases and is translated from base 1. V is cut by 6 bases and J by 0 bases, and the space between the germline ends is 14 bases. Each collaborating institution followed its own protocols to collect whole blood in K2EDTA tubes. For TCRbeta analysis, collaborator samples were shipped as frozen whole blood, as isolated PBMCs, or as DNA extracted from either sample type. This entry is derived from a study of blood T cell repertoires in COVID-19 (dated by TCRdb to about 2020). Regarding the complete study: The collaborator samples originated in the United States, Italy and Spain and spanned the acute and convalescent phases of COVID-19. The material from the prospective study consisted of cDNA or gDNA derived from T cells, B-cell-depleted T cells, or PBMCs. Deeply sampled blood TCRbeta repertoires from subjects exposed to, actively infected with, or recovered from COVID-19 were included in the dataset. The repertoires were made available in a free public database intended to serve as a resource for research on the immune response to SARS-CoV-2. The samples were drawn from two sources: the first 160 participants of the ongoing ImmuneRACE study, and 1,254 subjects contributed by 6 global collaborators. A de-identified subject ID, COVID-19 status, age in years and sex were almost always included in the sample metadata. Where available, HLA class I and class II types were taken from metadata supplied by the sample provider and were not determined by assay-based typing. Overall study results and their limits: The amount of clinical and demographic metadata varied by source and participant and was provided uncurated.

Sequencing was done on a sample of peripheral blood. The rearrangement joined TRBV19 to TRBJ1-1, and perhaps TRBD1 as D gene, on 6 matching bases. The clonotype originates from a woman in her 50s with acute or convalescent COVID-19. The encoded CDR3 is CASRSDSVLNTEAFF. The DNA reads as follows: TGTGCCAGTAGATCGGACAGCGTCTTGAACACTGAAGCTTTCTTT.